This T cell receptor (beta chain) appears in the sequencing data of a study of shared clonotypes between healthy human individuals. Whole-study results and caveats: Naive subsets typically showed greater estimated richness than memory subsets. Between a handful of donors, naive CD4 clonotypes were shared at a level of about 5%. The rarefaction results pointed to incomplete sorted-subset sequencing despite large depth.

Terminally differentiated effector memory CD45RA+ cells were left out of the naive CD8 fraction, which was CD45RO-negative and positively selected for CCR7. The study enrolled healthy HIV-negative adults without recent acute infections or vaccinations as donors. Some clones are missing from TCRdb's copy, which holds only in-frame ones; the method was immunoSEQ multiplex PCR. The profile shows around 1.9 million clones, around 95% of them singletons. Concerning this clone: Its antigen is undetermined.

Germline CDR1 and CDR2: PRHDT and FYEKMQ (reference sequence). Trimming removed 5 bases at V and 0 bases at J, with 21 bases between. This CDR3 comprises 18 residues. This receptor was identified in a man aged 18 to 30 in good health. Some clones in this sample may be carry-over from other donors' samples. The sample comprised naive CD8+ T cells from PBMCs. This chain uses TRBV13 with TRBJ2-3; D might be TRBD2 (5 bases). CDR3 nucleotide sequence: TGTGCCAGCAGCGCCCGATTCCGGGTAGCGCCAAGCACAGATACGCAGTATTTT. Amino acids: CASSARFRVAPSTDTQYF.